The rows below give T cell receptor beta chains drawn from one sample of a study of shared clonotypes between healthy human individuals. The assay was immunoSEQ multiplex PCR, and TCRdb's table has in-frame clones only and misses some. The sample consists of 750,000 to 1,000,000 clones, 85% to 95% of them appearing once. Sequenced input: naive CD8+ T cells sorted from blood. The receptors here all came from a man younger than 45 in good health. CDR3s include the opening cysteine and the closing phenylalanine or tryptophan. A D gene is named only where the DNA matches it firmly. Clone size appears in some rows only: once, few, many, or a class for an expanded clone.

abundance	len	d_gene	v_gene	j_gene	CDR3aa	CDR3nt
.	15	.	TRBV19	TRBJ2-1	CASTQGGSSYNEQFF	TGTGCCAGTACCCAAGGAGGGAGCTCCTACAATGAGCAGTTCTTC
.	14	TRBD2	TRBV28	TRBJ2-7	CASSLAGEGYEQYF	TGTGCCAGCAGCCTAGCGGGAGAGGGTTACGAGCAGTACTTC
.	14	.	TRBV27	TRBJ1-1	CASSLLLANTEAFF	TGTGCCAGCAGTTTATTATTGGCGAACACTGAAGCTTTCTTT
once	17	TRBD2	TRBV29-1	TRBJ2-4	CSARVGASGRAKNIQYF	TGCAGCGCCCGGGTGGGGGCTAGCGGGAGGGCCAAAAACATTCAGTACTTC
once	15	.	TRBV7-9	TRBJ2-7	CASSQSQTGSYEQYF	TGTGCCAGCAGCCAATCCCAGACAGGCTCCTACGAGCAGTACTTC
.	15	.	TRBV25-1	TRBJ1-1	CASSDFGGPNTEAFF	TGTGCCAGCAGTGACTTTGGAGGTCCTAACACTGAAGCTTTCTTT
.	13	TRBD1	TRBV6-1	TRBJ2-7	CASSWDSPYEQYF	TGTGCCAGCAGCTGGGACAGTCCCTACGAGCAGTACTTC
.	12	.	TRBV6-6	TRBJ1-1	CASSPTNTEAFF	TGTGCCAGCAGCCCTACTAACACTGAAGCTTTCTTT
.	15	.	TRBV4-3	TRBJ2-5	CASSQDWRDQETQYF	TGCGCCAGCAGCCAAGATTGGCGGGACCAAGAGACCCAGTACTTC
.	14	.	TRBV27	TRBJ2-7	CASSWGLAGLEQYF	TGTGCCAGCAGTTGGGGACTCGCGGGTCTCGAGCAGTACTTC
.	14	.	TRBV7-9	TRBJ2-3	CASSVEGYTDTQYF	TGTGCCAGCAGCGTGGAGGGATACACAGATACGCAGTATTTT
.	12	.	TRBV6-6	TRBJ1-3	CASSPSGNTIYF	TGTGCCAGCAGTCCTTCCGGAAACACCATATATTTT
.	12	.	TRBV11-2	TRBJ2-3	CASSLGLDTQYF	TGTGCCAGCAGCTTAGGCCTAGATACGCAGTATTTT
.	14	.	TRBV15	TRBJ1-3	CATSRTDSGNTIYF	TGTGCCACCAGCAGAACAGACTCTGGAAACACCATATATTTT
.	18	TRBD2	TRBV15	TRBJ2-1	CATSSTRSGTRFGNEQFF	TGTGCCACCAGCAGCACACGTTCCGGGACTAGGTTCGGCAATGAGCAGTTCTTC
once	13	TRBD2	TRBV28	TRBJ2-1	CATVGLAGPSQFF	TGTGCCACAGTGGGACTAGCGGGCCCGTCGCAGTTCTTC
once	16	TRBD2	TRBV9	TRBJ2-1	CASSPSIAGGYNEQFF	TGTGCCAGCAGCCCATCGATAGCGGGAGGCTACAATGAGCAGTTCTTC
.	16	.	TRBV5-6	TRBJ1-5	CASSLLTGGSNQPQHF	TGTGCCAGCAGCTTGTTGACAGGTGGTAGCAATCAGCCCCAGCATTTT
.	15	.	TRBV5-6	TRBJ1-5	CASSLETDLDQPQHF	TGTGCCAGCAGCTTGGAGACAGATCTGGATCAGCCCCAGCATTTT
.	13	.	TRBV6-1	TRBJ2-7	CASRGGAGYEQYF	TGTGCCAGCAGAGGGGGGGCCGGCTACGAGCAGTACTTC
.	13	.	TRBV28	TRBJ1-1	CASSLVTNTEAFF	TGTGCCAGCAGCCTCGTTACGAACACTGAAGCTTTCTTT
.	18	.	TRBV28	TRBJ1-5	CASSLIYYSGGPGQPQHF	TGTGCCAGCAGTCTAATCTATTATTCGGGAGGGCCCGGGCAGCCCCAGCATTTT
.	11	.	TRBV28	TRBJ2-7	CASSFTYEQYF	TGTGCCAGCAGTTTTACGTACGAGCAGTACTTC
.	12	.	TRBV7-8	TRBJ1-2	CASSLGVYGYTF	TGTGCCAGCAGCTTAGGGGTCTATGGCTACACCTTC
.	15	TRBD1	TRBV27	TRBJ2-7	CASSLSGQGAYEQYF	TGTGCCAGCAGCCTCTCCGGACAGGGGGCCTACGAGCAGTACTTC
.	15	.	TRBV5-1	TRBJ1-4	CASSLSAATNEKLFF	TGCGCCAGCAGCTTGAGCGCAGCAACTAATGAAAAACTGTTTTTT
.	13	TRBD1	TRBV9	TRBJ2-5	CASSERQGETQYF	TGTGCCAGCAGCGAACGACAGGGAGAGACCCAGTACTTC
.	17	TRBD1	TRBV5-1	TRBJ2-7	CASSLGTGGVGTYEQYF	TGCGCCAGCAGCTTGGGGACAGGGGGCGTTGGGACCTACGAGCAGTACTTC
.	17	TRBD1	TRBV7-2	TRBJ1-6	CASSLEGQGVSNSPLHF	TGTGCCAGCAGCTTAGAAGGACAGGGAGTTTCGAATTCACCCCTCCACTTT
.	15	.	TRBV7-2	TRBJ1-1	CASSLRGGLNTEAFF	TGTGCCAGCAGCTTACGGGGGGGCTTGAACACTGAAGCTTTCTTT
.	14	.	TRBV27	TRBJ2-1	CASTSGEGYNEQFF	TGTGCCAGCACCTCCGGCGAGGGCTACAATGAGCAGTTCTTC
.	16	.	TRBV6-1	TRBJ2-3	CASSEEWDTYTDTQYF	TGTGCCAGCAGTGAAGAATGGGACACCTACACAGATACGCAGTATTTT
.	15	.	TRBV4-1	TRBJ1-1	CASSQDRVETAEAFF	TGCGCCAGCAGCCAAGATCGGGTCGAGACAGCTGAAGCTTTCTTT
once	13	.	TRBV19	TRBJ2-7	CASSIGRNSEQYF	TGTGCCAGTAGTATCGGCAGGAACAGCGAGCAGTACTTC
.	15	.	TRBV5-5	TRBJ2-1	CASSLQGLPTDEQFF	TGTGCCAGCAGCTTGCAGGGGCTACCTACGGATGAGCAGTTCTTC
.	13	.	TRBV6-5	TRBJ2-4	CASSLSAKNIQYF	TGTGCCAGCAGTCTGTCTGCTAAAAACATTCAGTACTTC
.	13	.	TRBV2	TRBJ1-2	CASREGRIYGYTF	TGTGCCAGCAGGGAGGGACGGATCTATGGCTACACCTTC
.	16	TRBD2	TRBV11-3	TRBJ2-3	CASSSRTSGRTDTQYF	TGTGCCAGCAGCTCGCGGACTAGCGGGAGGACAGATACGCAGTATTTT
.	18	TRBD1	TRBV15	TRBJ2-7	CATSRLPGFRDRGAEQYF	TGTGCCACCAGCAGATTGCCCGGTTTCCGGGACAGGGGCGCGGAGCAGTACTTC
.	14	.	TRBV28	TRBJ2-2	CATGISGPTGELFF	TGTGCCACAGGGATTTCAGGGCCCACCGGGGAGCTGTTTTTT
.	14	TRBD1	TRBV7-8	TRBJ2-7	CASSLWDRTYEQYF	TGTGCCAGCAGCTTATGGGACAGAACCTACGAGCAGTACTTC
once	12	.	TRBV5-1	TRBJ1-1	CASSLADTEAFF	TGCGCCAGCAGCCTGGCTGACACTGAAGCTTTCTTT
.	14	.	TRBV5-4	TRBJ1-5	CASRLWGGNQPQHF	TGTGCCAGCAGACTCTGGGGCGGCAATCAGCCCCAGCATTTT
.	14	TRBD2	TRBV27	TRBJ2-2	CARTCGGGGRGAVF	TGTGCCAGGACATGTGGCGGGGGAGGCCGGGGAGCTGTTTTT
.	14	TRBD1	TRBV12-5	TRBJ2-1	CASSNPDRGNEQFF	TGTGCTAGTTCTAATCCGGACAGGGGCAATGAGCAGTTCTTC
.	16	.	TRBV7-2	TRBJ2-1	CASSAFSPPTRNEQFF	TGTGCCAGCAGCGCATTCTCCCCACCAACCCGCAATGAGCAGTTCTTC
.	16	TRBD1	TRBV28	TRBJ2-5	CASSLRDRGVQETQYF	TGTGCCAGCAGCCTCCGGGACAGGGGGGTCCAAGAGACCCAGTACTTC
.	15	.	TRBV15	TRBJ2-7	CATSRSVGGAYEQYF	TGTGCCACCAGCAGGTCGGTGGGCGGAGCATACGAGCAGTACTTC
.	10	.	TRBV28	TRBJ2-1	CASSAGEQFF	TGTGCCAGCAGCGCGGGTGAGCAGTTCTTC
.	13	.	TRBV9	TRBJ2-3	CASSAGRADTQYF	TGTGCCAGCAGCGCGGGCAGGGCAGATACGCAGTATTTT